The T cell receptor (beta chain) under discussion was sequenced for a study of blood T cells in healthy people across ages. Many counts were recorded for this clonotype. Combining a sample-barcoded 5' primer with a J-beta primer mix, a second PCR ran for about 7 to 11 cycles. A single record per CDR3 protein comes from TCRdb applying MiXCR to the 5' RACE reads. The profile shows over 600,000 distinct CDR3 sequences, 56% of them singletons. Each donor's blood draw was roughly 10 milliliters of peripheral blood. The receptor was isolated from a man aged 40-50 years in good health. The sample consisted of blood.

The CDR3 region has the DNA TGTGCCAGCAGTTTATCGATAAGGACTAGCGGGAGCTTGAGTCGGTACAATGAGCAGTTCTTC. As protein: CASSLSIRTSGSLSRYNEQFF. This sequence joins TRBV27 and TRBJ2-1, with 13 positions matching TRBD2. This CDR3 has 21 amino acids. V trimming: 0 bases; J trimming: 4 bases; junction bases outside the gene matches: 15. Germline V gene data show CDR1 as MNHEY and CDR2 as SMNVEV (reference sequence).